Presented here are 16 T cell receptor beta chains from one specimen sequenced in a study of control samples from healthy donors and cancer patients (dated by TCRdb to about 2020). Library preparation employed the immunoSEQ multiplex PCR assay. What TCRdb holds here is the immuneACCESS table cut down to in-frame rearrangements. Part of the clones is not present; checked against another copy, under half of the missing clones reflect an unresolved V gene, and the others are unexplained. The sample profile shows 180,000 or so clones; about nine tenths of them were found once. About 1.6% of the sample goes to the ten largest clones. The sequenced sample consisted of blood. All receptors derive from a woman in her thirties in good health.

V usage is TRBV14 and J usage is TRBJ1-3; unclear D gene. The CDR3 runs 13 residues. The germline V and J ends were trimmed by 0 bases and 8 bases, with 8 bases remaining between them. Germline V CDR1 and CDR2: SGHDN, FVKESK. CDR3 protein: CASSQETGYTIYF. CDR3 bases: TGTGCCAGCAGCCAAGAGACTGGTTACACCATATATTTT. The full variable domain, completed using reference TRBV14 and TRBJ1-3, is EAGVTQFPSHSVIEKGQTVTLRCDPISGHDNLYWYRRVMGKEIKFLLHFVKESKQDESGMPNNRFLAERTGGTYSTLKVQPAELEDSGVYFCASSQETGYTIYFGEGSWLTVV.

The chain combines TRBV19 with TRBJ1-3; D is unresolved. V shed 4 bases and J shed 0 bases, with 7 bases lying between them. The CDR3 totals 14 residues. Germline V gene sequence: CDR1 LNHDA, CDR2 SQIVND (reference sequence). CDR3 in amino acids: CASSTTISGNTIYF. The CDR3 DNA reads TGTGCCAGTAGTACGACGATCTCTGGAAACACCATATATTTT.

The chain joins TRBV20-1 to TRBJ2-2; no clear D. Germline CDR1 reads DFQATT; CDR2 reads SNEGSKA (reference sequence). Trimming removed 3 bases at V and 7 bases at J, with 6 bases between. CDR3 length: 11 residues. CDR3 nucleotides: TGCAGTGCTAGTGGGCGCGGGGAGCTGTTTTTT. Its translation is CSASGRGELFF.

The CDR3 DNA reads TGTGCCAGTAAGTCGATGGAGGGGCGCGGCAATCAGCCCCAGCATTTT. It codes for CASKSMEGRGNQPQHF. This chain joins TRBV19 and TRBJ1-5; maybe TRBD1 (5 bases). CDR3 length: 16 residues. The V gene's germline CDR1 is LNHDA and CDR2 SQIVND (reference sequence). V was clipped by 7 bases and J by 2 bases, with 18 bases between them.

Regarding this clone: In the same sample, other DNA sequences code for this CDR3. V gene TRBV27 combines with J gene TRBJ1-1; D gene ambiguous. CDR1 is MNHEY and CDR2 is SMNVEV in the germline V gene (reference sequence). Deletions cut 2 bases from V and 2 bases from J, with 9 bases between. This CDR3 contains 14 residues. CDR3: CASSLRLGNTEAFF. In nucleotides, the CDR3 is TGTGCCAGCAGTTTAAGACTGGGAAACACTGAAGCTTTCTTT.

This rearrangement joins TRBV11-2 to TRBJ1-1; 12 bases agree with TRBD1. Looked up from germline, CDR1 is SGHAT and CDR2 is FQNNGV. Unmatched junction bases numbered 6, after V lost 5 bases and J lost 5 bases. The CDR3 is made up of 15 amino acids. The CDR3 region is CASSGRDRGLTEAFF. The CDR3 nucleotides read TGTGCCAGCAGCGGCCGGGACAGGGGGCTTACTGAAGCTTTCTTT. The full variable domain, with the rest looked up from reference TRBV11-2 and TRBJ1-1, is EAGVAQSPRYKIIEKRQSVAFWCNPISGHATLYWYQQILGQGPKLLIQFQNNGVVDDSQLPKDRFSAERLKGVDSTLKIQPAKLEDSAVYLCASSGRDRGLTEAFFGQGTRLTVV.

The chain is built from TRBV3-1 (or the pseudogene TRBV3-2) and TRBJ2-7; D unresolved. Trimming stripped 1 base from V and 5 bases from J, with 3 bases between. CDR3 length equals 11 residues. Germline V gene lookup returns CDR1 LGHDT and CDR2 YNNKEL (reference sequence). The CDR3 spells CASSQVNEQYF. As DNA, the CDR3 is TGTGCCAGCAGCCAAGTGAACGAGCAGTACTTC.

This sequence joins TRBV7-6 and TRBJ2-5; D possibly corresponds to TRBD1 (5 bases). With 2 bases removed from V and 2 bases from J, the gap between germline ends came to 9 bases. The CDR3 length is 14 residues. The germline gives CDR1 SGHVS, CDR2 FNYEAQ. In DNA, the CDR3 is TGTGCCAGCAGCTTATTCCAGGGACAAGAGACCCAGTACTTC. Amino acid sequence: CASSLFQGQETQYF. Based on the CDR3 plus reference TRBV7-6 and TRBJ2-5, the full variable domain is GAGVSQSPRYKVTKRGQDVALRCDPISGHVSLYWYRQALGQGPEFLTYFNYEAQQDKSGLPNDRFSAERPEGSISTLTIQRTEQRDSAMYRCASSLFQGQETQYFGPGTRLLVL.

The chain uses TRBV10-1 and TRBJ1-1; tentatively, D is TRBD1 (5 bases). The germline CDR1 and CDR2 sequences are WNHNN and SYGVQD (reference sequence). The CDR3 is 13 amino acids. The V end lost 3 bases, the J end lost 4 bases, and 9 bases lay between the germline ends. The CDR3 sequence: CASSDGGFTEAFF. Written as DNA, the CDR3 is TGCGCCAGCAGTGATGGGGGGTTCACTGAAGCTTTCTTT.

The chain links TRBV27 to TRBJ2-7, with 10 bases that match TRBD1. V lost 3 bases, J lost 4 bases, and 3 bases stayed unmatched. The length of the CDR3 is 14 residues. Per the germline V gene, CDR1 is MNHEY and CDR2 is SMNVEV (reference sequence). The CDR3 protein is CASSFGQGGYEQYF. CDR3 coding DNA: TGTGCCAGCAGTTTTGGACAGGGGGGATACGAGCAGTACTTC.

The CDR3 here is CASSYNQGNQPQHF. The CDR3 DNA reads as TGTGCCAGCAGTTACAATCAGGGAAATCAGCCCCAGCATTTT. The rearrangement links TRBV6-2 or TRBV6-3 to TRBJ1-5, with D maybe TRBD1 (5 bases). The CDR3 has 14 residues. The germline V gene encodes CDR1 MNHEY and CDR2 SVGEGT. The germline V and J ends were trimmed by 2 bases and 4 bases, with 9 bases remaining between them.

This clone appeared once. The gene calls are TRBV6-4 and TRBJ2-1; possible D gene TRBD2, 6 bases. V lost 2 bases and J lost 5, with 10 bases in between. The germline V gene has CDR1 MRHNA and CDR2 SNTAGT. The CDR3 is made up of 14 amino acids. Here the CDR3 reads CASSDGAGNNEQFF. The DNA of the CDR3 is TGTGCCAGCAGTGACGGGGCGGGGAACAATGAGCAGTTCTTC.

The genes are TRBV18 and TRBJ2-1; the match to TRBD2 covers 8 bases. Germline CDR1 reads KGHSH; CDR2 reads LQKENI. This CDR3 is built from 16 residues. Losses at the gene ends were 2 bases for V and 2 bases for J; bases not matched to a gene: 5. CDR3 sequence (DNA): TGTGCCAGCTCACCATTTGGTAGCGGGACCTACAATGAGCAGTTCTTC. This gives the protein CASSPFGSGTYNEQFF.

This chain joins TRBV19 and TRBJ1-5, with 7 bases lining up with TRBD1. Germline values: CDR1 LNHDA, CDR2 SQIVND (reference sequence). V shed 1 base and J 8 bases; nucleotides not matched to a gene: 8. The CDR3 sequence is 15 residues long. In DNA form, the CDR3 reads TGTGCCAGTAGTATAGGCTTCAGGGGGGTGGAGCCCCAGCATTTT. Translating it yields CASSIGFRGVEPQHF.

This clone was detected only a few times. The rearrangement uses TRBV11-2 and TRBJ1-1; D gene ambiguous. Germline-derived CDR1 and CDR2 are SGHAT and FQNNGV. This CDR3 region has 13 residues. Trimming took 5 bases from V and 1 from J, leaving 8 bases between them. CDR3 protein: CASSRRQNTEAFF. The CDR3, as DNA: TGTGCCAGCAGCCGACGACAGAACACTGAAGCTTTCTTT.

This clone was observed a few times. The chain employs TRBV18 and TRBJ1-5, with D perhaps matching TRBD1 (6 bases). The length of the CDR3 is 14 residues. V dropped 1 base and J dropped 8 bases, with 12 bases sitting between them. CDR1 KGHSH and CDR2 LQKENI come from the germline V gene. CDR3 protein: CASSPRGRGEPQHF. For the CDR3, the DNA is TGTGCCAGCTCACCACGGGGCAGGGGAGAGCCCCAGCATTTT. Drawing the rest from reference TRBV18 and TRBJ1-5, the complete variable domain is NAGVMQNPRHLVRRRGQEARLRCSPMKGHSHVYWYRQLPEEGLKFMVYLQKENIIDESGMPKERFSAEFPKEGPSILRIQQVVRGDSAAYFCASSPRGRGEPQHFGDGTRLSIL.